The present TCR beta chain was sequenced within a study of T cell responses to AZD1222 COVID-19 vaccine. Study-wide points: White British donors predominated, females outnumbered males, and clonal diversity was possibly underestimated. Elevations in Spike-specific TCR breadth and depth followed administration of two AZD1222 doses. Researchers report vaccine-associated CD4 TCRs spanning spike, with dominance at 160-218 and 743-854. Only a handful of AZD1222 recipients tested seropositive at baseline.

This CDR3 is 16 amino acids long. Germline assignment: CDR1 MNHEY and CDR2 SVGEGT. After removal of 2 bases from V and 0 bases from J, the junction contained 3 bases not matched to a gene. The protocol was immunoSEQ multiplex PCR, while the TCRdb copy is restricted to in-frame clones and leaves out a portion. The sample consists of 150,000 or so clones, 90% of them appearing once. A remark on this clone: Its antigen is undetermined.

The sequence was collected from an adult in good health. The chain couples TRBV6-2 or TRBV6-3 to TRBJ2-3, with 9 bases matching TRBD2. Sequencing used peripheral blood, obtained on day 0 of AZD1222 vaccination. This chain's CDR3 is CASSYKAGGSTDTQYF. The CDR3 coding sequence is TGTGCCAGCAGTTACAAAGCGGGGGGAAGCACAGATACGCAGTATTTT.